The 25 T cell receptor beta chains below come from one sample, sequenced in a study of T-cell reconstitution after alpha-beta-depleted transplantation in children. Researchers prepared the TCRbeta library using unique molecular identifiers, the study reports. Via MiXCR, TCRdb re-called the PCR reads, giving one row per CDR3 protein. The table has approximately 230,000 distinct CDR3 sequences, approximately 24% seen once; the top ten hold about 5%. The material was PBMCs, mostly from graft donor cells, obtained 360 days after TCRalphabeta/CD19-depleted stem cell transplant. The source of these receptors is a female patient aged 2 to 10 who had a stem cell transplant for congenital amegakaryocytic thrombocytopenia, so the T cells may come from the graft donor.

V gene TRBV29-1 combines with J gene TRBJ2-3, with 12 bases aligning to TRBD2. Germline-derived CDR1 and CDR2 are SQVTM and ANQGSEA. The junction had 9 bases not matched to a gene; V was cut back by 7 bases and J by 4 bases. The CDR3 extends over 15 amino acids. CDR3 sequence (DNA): TGCAGCGCCCCTAGCGGGGGGGCCGTCGCAGATACGCAGTATTTT. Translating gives CSAPSGGAVADTQYF.

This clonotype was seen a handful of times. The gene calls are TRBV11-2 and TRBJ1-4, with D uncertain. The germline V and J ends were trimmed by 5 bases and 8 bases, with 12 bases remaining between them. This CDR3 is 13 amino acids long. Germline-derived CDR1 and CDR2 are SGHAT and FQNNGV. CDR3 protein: CASSVSLMEKLFF. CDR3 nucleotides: TGTGCCAGCAGCGTATCTCTGATGGAAAAACTGTTTTTT.

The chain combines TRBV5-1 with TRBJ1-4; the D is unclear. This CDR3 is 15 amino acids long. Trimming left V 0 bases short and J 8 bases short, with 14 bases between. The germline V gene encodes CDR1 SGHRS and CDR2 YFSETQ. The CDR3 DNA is TGCGCCAGCAGCTTGGCTATAGGTATGCGCGAAAAACTGTTTTTT. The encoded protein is CASSLAIGMREKLFF.

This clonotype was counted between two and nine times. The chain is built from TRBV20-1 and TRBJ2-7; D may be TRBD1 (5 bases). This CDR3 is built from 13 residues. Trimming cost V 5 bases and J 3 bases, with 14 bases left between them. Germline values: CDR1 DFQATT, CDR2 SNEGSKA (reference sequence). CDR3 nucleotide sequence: TGCAGTGCTTTGACTGTGGGGCTCTACGAGCAGTACTTC. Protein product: CSALTVGLYEQYF.

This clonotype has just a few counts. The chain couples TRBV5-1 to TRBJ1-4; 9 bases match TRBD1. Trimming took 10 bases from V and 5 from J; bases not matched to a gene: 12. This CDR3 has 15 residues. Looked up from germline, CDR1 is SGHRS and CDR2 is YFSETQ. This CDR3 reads CASGQGSLRNEKLFF. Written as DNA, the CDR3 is TGCGCCTCCGGACAGGGGAGTCTGCGAAATGAAAAACTGTTTTTT.

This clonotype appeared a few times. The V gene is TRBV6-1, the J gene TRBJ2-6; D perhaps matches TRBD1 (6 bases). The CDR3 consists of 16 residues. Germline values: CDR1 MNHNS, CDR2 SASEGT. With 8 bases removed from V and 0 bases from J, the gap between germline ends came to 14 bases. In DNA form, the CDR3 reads TGTGCCAGCGGGGACAAAGGATACTCTGGGGCCAACGTCCTGACTTTC. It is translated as CASGDKGYSGANVLTF.

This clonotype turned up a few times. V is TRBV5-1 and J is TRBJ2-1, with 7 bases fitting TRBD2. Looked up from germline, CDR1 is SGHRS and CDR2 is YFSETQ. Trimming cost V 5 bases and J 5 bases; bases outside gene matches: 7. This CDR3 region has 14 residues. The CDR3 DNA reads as TGCGCCAGCAGACGGCAGCGGGATGACAATGAGCAGTTCTTC. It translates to CASRRQRDDNEQFF.

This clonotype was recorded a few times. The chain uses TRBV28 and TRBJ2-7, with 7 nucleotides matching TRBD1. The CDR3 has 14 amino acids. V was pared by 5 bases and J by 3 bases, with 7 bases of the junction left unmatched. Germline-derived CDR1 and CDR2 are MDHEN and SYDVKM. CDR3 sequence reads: CASSMTGIRYEQYF. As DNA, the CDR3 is TGTGCCAGCAGTATGACAGGGATCCGCTACGAGCAGTACTTC.

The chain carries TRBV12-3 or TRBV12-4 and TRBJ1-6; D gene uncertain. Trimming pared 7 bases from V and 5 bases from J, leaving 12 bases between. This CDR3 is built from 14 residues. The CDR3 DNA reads TGTGCCAGCACTAGCCGACCTAATAATTCACCCCTCCACTTT. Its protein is CASTSRPNNSPLHF.

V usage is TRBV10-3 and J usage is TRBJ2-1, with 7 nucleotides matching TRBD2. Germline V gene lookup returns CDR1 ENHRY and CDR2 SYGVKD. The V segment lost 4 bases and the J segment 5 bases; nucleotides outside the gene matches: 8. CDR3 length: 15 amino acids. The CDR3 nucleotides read TGTGCCATCAGTGGTGTGGGACGGGGGGACAATGAGCAGTTCTTC. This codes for CAISGVGRGDNEQFF.

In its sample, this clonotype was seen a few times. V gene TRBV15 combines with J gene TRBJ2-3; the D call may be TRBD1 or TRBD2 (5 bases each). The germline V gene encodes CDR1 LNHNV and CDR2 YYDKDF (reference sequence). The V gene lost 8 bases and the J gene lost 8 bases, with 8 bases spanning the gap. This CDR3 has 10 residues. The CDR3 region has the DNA TGTGCCACCGGTGGGGGTACGCAGTATTTT. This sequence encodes CATGGGTQYF.

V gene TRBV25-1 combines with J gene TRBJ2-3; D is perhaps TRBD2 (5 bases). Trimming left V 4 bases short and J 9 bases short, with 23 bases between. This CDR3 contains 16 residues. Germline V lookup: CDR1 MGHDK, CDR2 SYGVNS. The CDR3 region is CASSGFQAAGVGTQYF. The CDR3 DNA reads TGTGCCAGCAGTGGCTTCCAAGCGGCTGGAGTAGGCACGCAGTATTTT.

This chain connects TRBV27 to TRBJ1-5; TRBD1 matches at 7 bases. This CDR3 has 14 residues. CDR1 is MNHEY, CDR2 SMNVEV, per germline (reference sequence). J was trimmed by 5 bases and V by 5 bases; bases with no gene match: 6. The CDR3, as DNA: TGTGCCAGCAGTCCACGACAGGGCCATCAGCCCCAGCATTTT. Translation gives CASSPRQGHQPQHF.

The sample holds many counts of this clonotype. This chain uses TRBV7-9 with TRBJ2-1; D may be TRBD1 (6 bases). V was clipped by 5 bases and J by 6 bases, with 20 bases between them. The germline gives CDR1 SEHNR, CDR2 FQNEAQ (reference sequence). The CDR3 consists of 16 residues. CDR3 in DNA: TGTGCCAGCAGCCCCCCGCAGGGGTTTGGGGCCAATGAGCAGTTCTTC. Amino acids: CASSPPQGFGANEQFF.

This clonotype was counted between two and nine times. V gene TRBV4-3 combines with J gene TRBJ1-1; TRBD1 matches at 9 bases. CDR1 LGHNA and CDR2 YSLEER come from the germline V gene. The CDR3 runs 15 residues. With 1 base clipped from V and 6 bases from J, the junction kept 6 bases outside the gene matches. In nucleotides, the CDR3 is TGCGCCAGCAGCCAAGGGGACAGGGCGGGGGCTGAAGCTTTCTTT. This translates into CASSQGDRAGAEAFF.

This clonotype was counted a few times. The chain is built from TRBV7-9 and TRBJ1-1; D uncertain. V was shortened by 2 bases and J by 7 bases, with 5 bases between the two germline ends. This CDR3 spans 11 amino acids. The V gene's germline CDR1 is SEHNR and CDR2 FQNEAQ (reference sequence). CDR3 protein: CASSLTGEAFF. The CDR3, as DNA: TGTGCCAGCAGCTTAACCGGTGAAGCTTTCTTT.

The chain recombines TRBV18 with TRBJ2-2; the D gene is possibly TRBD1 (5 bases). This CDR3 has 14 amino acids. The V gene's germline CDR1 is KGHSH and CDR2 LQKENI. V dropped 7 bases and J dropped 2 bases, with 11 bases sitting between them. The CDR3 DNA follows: TGTGCCAGCTTCCAACAGGACAACACCGGGGAGCTGTTTTTT. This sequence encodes CASFQQDNTGELFF. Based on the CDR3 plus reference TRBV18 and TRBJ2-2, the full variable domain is NAGVMQNPRHLVRRRGQEARLRCSPMKGHSHVYWYRQLPEEGLKFMVYLQKENIIDESGMPKERFSAEFPKEGPSILRIQQVVRGDSAAYFCASFQQDNTGELFFGEGSRLTVL.

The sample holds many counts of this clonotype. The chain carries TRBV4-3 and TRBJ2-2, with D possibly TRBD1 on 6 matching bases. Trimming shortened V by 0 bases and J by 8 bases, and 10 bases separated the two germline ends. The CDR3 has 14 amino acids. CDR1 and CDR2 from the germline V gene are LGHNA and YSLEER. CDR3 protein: CASSQDHRAGELFF. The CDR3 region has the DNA TGCGCCAGCAGCCAAGATCACAGGGCTGGGGAGCTGTTTTTT.

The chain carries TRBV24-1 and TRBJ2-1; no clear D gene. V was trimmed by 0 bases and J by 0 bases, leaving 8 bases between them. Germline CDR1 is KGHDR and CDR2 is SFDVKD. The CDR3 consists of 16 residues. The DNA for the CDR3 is TGTGCCACCAGTGATTTGACCGCATCCTCCTACAATGAGCAGTTCTTC. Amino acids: CATSDLTASSYNEQFF.

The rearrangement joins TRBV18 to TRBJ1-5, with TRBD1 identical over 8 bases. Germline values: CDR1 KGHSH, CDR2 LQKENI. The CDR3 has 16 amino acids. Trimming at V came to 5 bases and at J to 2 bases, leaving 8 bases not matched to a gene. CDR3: CASSSLGQGGNQPQHF. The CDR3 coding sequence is TGTGCCAGCTCATCTTTAGGACAGGGAGGCAATCAGCCCCAGCATTTT.

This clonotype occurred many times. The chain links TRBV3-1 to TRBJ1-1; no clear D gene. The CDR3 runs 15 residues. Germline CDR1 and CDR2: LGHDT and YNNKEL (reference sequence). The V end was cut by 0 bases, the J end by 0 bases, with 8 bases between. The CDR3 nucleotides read TGTGCCAGCAGCCAAGATTTGCAGGTGAACACTGAAGCTTTCTTT. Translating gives CASSQDLQVNTEAFF. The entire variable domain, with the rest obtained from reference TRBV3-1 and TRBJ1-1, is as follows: DTAVSQTPKYLVTQMGNDKSIKCEQNLGHDTMYWYKQDSKKFLKIMFSYNNKELIINETVPNRFSPKSPDKAHLNLHINSLELGDSAVYFCASSQDLQVNTEAFFGQGTRLTVV.

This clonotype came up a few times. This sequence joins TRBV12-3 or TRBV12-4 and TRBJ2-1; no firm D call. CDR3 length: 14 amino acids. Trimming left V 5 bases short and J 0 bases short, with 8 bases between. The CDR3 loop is CASSPLSSYNEQFF. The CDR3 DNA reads TGTGCCAGCAGTCCGCTGAGCTCCTACAATGAGCAGTTCTTC.

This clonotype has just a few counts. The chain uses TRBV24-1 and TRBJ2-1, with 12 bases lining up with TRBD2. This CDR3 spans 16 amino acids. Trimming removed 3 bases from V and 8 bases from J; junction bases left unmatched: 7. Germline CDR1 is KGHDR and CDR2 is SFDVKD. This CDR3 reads CATSDPGLAGRYEQFF. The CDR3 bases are TGTGCCACCAGTGATCCAGGACTAGCGGGAAGGTATGAGCAGTTCTTC.

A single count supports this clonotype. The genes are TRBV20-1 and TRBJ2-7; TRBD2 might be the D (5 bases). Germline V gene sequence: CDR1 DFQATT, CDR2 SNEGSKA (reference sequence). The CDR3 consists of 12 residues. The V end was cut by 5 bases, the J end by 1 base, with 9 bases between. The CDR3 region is CSAERDSYEQYF. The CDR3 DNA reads TGCAGTGCTGAACGGGATTCCTACGAGCAGTACTTC.

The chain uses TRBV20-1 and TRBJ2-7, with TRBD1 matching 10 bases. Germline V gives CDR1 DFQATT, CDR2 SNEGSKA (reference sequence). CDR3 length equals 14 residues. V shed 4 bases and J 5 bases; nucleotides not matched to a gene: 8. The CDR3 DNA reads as TGCAGTGCTAACACCGGGACAGGGGACGACGAGCAGTACTTC. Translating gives CSANTGTGDDEQYF.